The 32 T cell receptor beta chains listed next were all sequenced from one sample in a study of blood T cell repertoires in COVID-19. Profiled with immunoSEQ multiplex PCR; TCRdb holds only in-frame clones, not every one. The data contain approximately 170,000 clones, around 80% of them singletons. Specimen: PBMCs or T cells enriched from blood (not recorded which). Receptor source: a woman aged 70-85 years in a cohort exposed to, infected with or recovered from COVID-19 (not recorded which).

This sequence joins TRBV19 and TRBJ2-7, with 9 bases fitting TRBD2. The V gene end was trimmed by 2 bases and the J gene end by 5 bases; junction bases not matched to a gene: 7. Germline CDR1 LNHDA, CDR2 SQIVND (reference sequence). CDR3 length: 15 residues. The CDR3: CASSIRPAGGDEQYF. For the CDR3, the DNA is TGTGCCAGTAGTATAAGACCAGCGGGAGGCGACGAGCAGTACTTC.

Only a few counts were recorded for this clone. The chain joins TRBV9 to TRBJ2-3, with D maybe TRBD2 (5 bases). The CDR3 is made up of 17 amino acids. Trimming removed 10 bases at V and 2 bases at J, with 26 bases between. In germline, CDR1 is SGDLS, CDR2 YYNGEE. The CDR3 DNA follows: TGTGCCGGCTTAATAGGGCTTGGGGAGAAAAACACAGATACGCAGTATTTT. The encoded protein is CAGLIGLGEKNTDTQYF.

The chain has TRBV7-9 and TRBJ2-1, with 7 positions matching TRBD2. The CDR3 sequence is 14 residues long. V dropped 5 bases and J dropped 10; count of bases not matched to a gene: 11. Germline CDR1 is SEHNR and CDR2 is FQNEAQ (reference sequence). The DNA of the CDR3 is TGTGCCAGCAGCCTTAGCGGGCCCTGGGGCGAGCAGTTCTTC. Its protein is CASSLSGPWGEQFF.

The chain carries TRBV20-1 and TRBJ2-2; the match to TRBD2 covers 7 bases. V was pared by 5 bases and J by 6 bases, with 0 bases of the junction left unmatched. This CDR3 contains 11 residues. Germline CDR1 reads DFQATT; CDR2 reads SNEGSKA (reference sequence). CDR3 nucleotide sequence: TGCAGTGCTCGGGGGGCCGGGGAGCTGTTTTTT. Translation: CSARGAGELFF.

The V and J genes are TRBV10-3 and TRBJ2-1; D is perhaps TRBD2 (6 bases). Per germline, CDR1 ENHRY and CDR2 SYGVKD. The V end was cut by 10 bases, the J end by 10 bases, with 17 bases between. CDR3 length: 12 residues. The CDR3 spells CATMTGAEEQFF. The CDR3 DNA is TGTGCCACAATGACGGGAGCAGAAGAGCAGTTCTTC.

This chain connects TRBV27 to TRBJ1-2; 11 bases agree with TRBD1. The germline gives CDR1 MNHEY, CDR2 SMNVEV (reference sequence). The V segment lost 8 bases and the J segment 4 bases; nucleotides outside the gene matches: 9. The CDR3 has 15 residues. The CDR3 DNA follows: TGTGCCAGCGCCCTGGGTGGGACAGGGGGCTATGGCTACACCTTC. The encoded protein is CASALGGTGGYGYTF.

The chain has TRBV19 and TRBJ1-1; D perhaps matches TRBD1 (5 bases). Trimming stripped 5 bases from V and 4 bases from J, with 11 bases between. There are 13 residues in the CDR3. The V gene's germline CDR1 is LNHDA and CDR2 SQIVND (reference sequence). This CDR3 reads CASSLLQGTEAFF. DNA of the CDR3: TGTGCCAGTAGTTTGTTGCAGGGCACTGAAGCTTTCTTT.

The gene calls are TRBV15 and TRBJ2-7; the D gene is possibly TRBD1 (6 bases). This CDR3 has 14 amino acids. CDR1 LNHNV and CDR2 YYDKDF come from the germline V gene (reference sequence). V lost 0 bases, J lost 4 bases, and 10 bases lay in between. The CDR3 nucleotides are TGTGCCACCAGCAGAGAGCTGGGGGCGTACGAGCAGTACTTC. It encodes CATSRELGAYEQYF.

The chain carries TRBV5-1 and TRBJ2-1; weak D call: TRBD2 (6 bases). V lost 5 bases to trimming and J lost 2 bases, with 17 bases between them. Germline loops: CDR1 SGHRS, CDR2 YFSETQ. CDR3 length: 16 amino acids. DNA of the CDR3: TGCGCCAGCAGTCGTAGCGGAACGAACACCTACAATGAGCAGTTCTTC. This codes for CASSRSGTNTYNEQFF.

The V and J genes are TRBV20-1 and TRBJ2-2, with TRBD2 identical over 7 bases. The CDR3 consists of 13 residues. V shed 3 bases and J 4 bases; nucleotides not matched to a gene: 2. Per germline, CDR1 DFQATT and CDR2 SNEGSKA (reference sequence). CDR3: CSASPGGTGELFF. The CDR3 region has the DNA TGCAGTGCTAGTCCGGGGGGCACCGGGGAGCTGTTTTTT.

The chain joins TRBV5-4 to TRBJ1-4; D ambiguous. V was shortened by 2 bases and J by 0 bases, with 5 bases between the two germline ends. Looked up from germline, CDR1 is SGHNT and CDR2 is YYREEE (reference sequence). The CDR3 length is 14 residues. DNA of the CDR3: TGTGCCAGCAGCTTTCTTCCAACTAATGAAAAACTGTTTTTT. This codes for CASSFLPTNEKLFF.

This rearrangement joins TRBV2 to TRBJ2-5, with D maybe TRBD1 (6 bases). Germline V lookup: CDR1 SNHLY, CDR2 FYNNEI. The CDR3 length is 13 residues. Trimming pared 5 bases from V and 2 bases from J, leaving 9 bases between. This chain's CDR3 is CASSIRGQETQYF. The CDR3, as DNA: TGTGCCAGCAGTATCAGGGGTCAAGAGACCCAGTACTTC.

This chain connects TRBV7-2 to TRBJ1-1; D uncertain. Germline CDR1 is SGHTA and CDR2 is FQGNSA. The ends were cut back, 3 bases at V and 3 bases at J, with 11 bases in the middle. The length of the CDR3 is 14 residues. CDR3 residues: CASSFIRFDTEAFF. The CDR3 DNA reads as TGTGCCAGCAGCTTTATCAGGTTCGACACTGAAGCTTTCTTT.

The rearrangement links TRBV29-1 to TRBJ2-7; 10 nucleotides agree with TRBD1. The CDR3 has 13 amino acids. V lost 7 bases and J lost 2; bases outside the gene matches: 5. In germline, CDR1 is SQVTM, CDR2 ANQGSEA. CDR3 sequence reads: CSARGQGTYEQYF. CDR3 DNA: TGCAGCGCCCGGGGACAGGGGACCTACGAGCAGTACTTC.

The V call is TRBV15, the J call TRBJ1-5; unclear D gene. Germline assignment: CDR1 LNHNV and CDR2 YYDKDF (reference sequence). V was clipped by 0 bases and J by 10 bases, with 13 bases between them. This CDR3 region has 14 residues. CDR3 coding DNA: TGTGCCACCAGCAGAGATACCGCGAGGCGTCCCCAGCATTTT. Amino acids: CATSRDTARRPQHF.

This chain uses TRBV3-1 (or the pseudogene TRBV3-2) with TRBJ2-2, with 7 positions matching TRBD2. Germline CDR1 LGHDT, CDR2 YNNKEL (reference sequence). J lost 5 bases, V lost 7 bases, and 4 bases had no gene match. The CDR3 totals 13 residues. CDR3 sequence reads: CASTKAGTGELFF. In DNA, the CDR3 is TGTGCCAGCACCAAAGCGGGAACCGGGGAGCTGTTTTTT.

The rearrangement links TRBV2 to TRBJ2-1; 7 nucleotides agree with TRBD2. Germline CDR1 is SNHLY and CDR2 is FYNNEI. Trimming cost V 7 bases and J 3 bases; bases outside gene matches: 12. This CDR3 has 16 residues. The CDR3 nucleotides are TGTGCCAGCACCGAGACTAGCCCGAAAATCTACAATGAGCAGTTCTTC. Its protein is CASTETSPKIYNEQFF.

This chain joins TRBV6-5 and TRBJ2-7; 11 bases fit TRBD2. This CDR3 comprises 16 residues. The germline CDR1 and CDR2 sequences are MNHEY and SVGAGI. V dropped 0 bases and J dropped 6; count of bases not matched to a gene: 7. The CDR3 is CASSYSLRLAGFEQYF. CDR3 DNA sequence: TGTGCCAGCAGTTACTCGCTACGACTAGCGGGATTCGAGCAGTACTTC.

The chain carries TRBV7-2 and TRBJ2-5, with D possibly TRBD1 on 6 matching bases. The CDR3 runs 15 residues. Germline V gives CDR1 SGHTA, CDR2 FQGNSA. Trimming removed 1 base from V and 2 bases from J, with 11 bases in between. CDR3 sequence reads: CASSLGAGAQETQYF. DNA for the CDR3: TGTGCCAGCAGCTTAGGCGCAGGGGCACAAGAGACCCAGTACTTC.

This rearrangement joins TRBV7-8 to TRBJ1-2; tentatively, D is TRBD1 (5 bases). With 2 bases removed from V and 3 bases from J, the gap between germline ends came to 13 bases. Germline V CDR1 and CDR2: SGHVS, FQNEAQ. The CDR3 runs to 15 residues. The chain's CDR3 is CASSLTHGGDYGYTF. The CDR3 nucleotides read TGTGCCAGCAGCTTAACCCACGGGGGAGACTATGGCTACACCTTC. Supplemented by reference TRBV7-8 and TRBJ1-2, the full variable domain reads GAGVSQSPRYKVAKRGQDVALRCDPISGHVSLFWYQQALGQGPEFLTYFQNEAQLDKSGLPSDRFFAERPEGSVSTLKIQRTQQEDSAVYLCASSLTHGGDYGYTFGSGTRLTVV.

The chain employs TRBV4-2 and TRBJ2-7, with 8 positions matching TRBD1. The CDR3 runs to 16 residues. The germline gives CDR1 LGHNA, CDR2 YNFKEQ. V gave up 1 base and J gave up 4 bases; unmatched junction bases: 9. CDR3 loop: CASSQAARQGQYEQYF. The CDR3 DNA is TGTGCCAGCAGCCAAGCGGCCCGACAGGGGCAATACGAGCAGTACTTC.

The chain is built from TRBV5-6 and TRBJ2-3; TRBD1 matches at 10 bases. The CDR3 has 16 amino acids. Germline V gene data show CDR1 as SGHDT and CDR2 as YYEEEE. The trim removed 0 bases at V and 4 bases at J, leaving 5 bases unmatched. The CDR3 sequence: CASSLGQGAIADTQYF. The CDR3 nucleotides read TGTGCCAGCAGCTTGGGACAGGGGGCCATCGCAGATACGCAGTATTTT.

This rearrangement joins TRBV19 to TRBJ1-3; D remains ambiguous. Trimming cost V 5 bases and J 0 bases, with 11 bases left between them. This CDR3 spans 15 amino acids. Looked up from germline, CDR1 is LNHDA and CDR2 is SQIVND (reference sequence). The CDR3, as DNA: TGTGCCAGTAGTGGTAGACTGAGCTCTGGAAACACCATATATTTT. Translated, it gives CASSGRLSSGNTIYF.

The chain is built from TRBV7-2 and TRBJ2-6; a possible D gene is TRBD1 (6 bases). This CDR3 is built from 15 residues. The V and J ends lost 5 bases and 2 bases respectively, with 10 bases between them. Germline V gene lookup returns CDR1 SGHTA and CDR2 FQGNSA. CDR3 bases: TGTGCCAGCAGCCCTCAGGGGACTGGGGCCAACGTCCTGACTTTC. It encodes CASSPQGTGANVLTF.

This clone was seen only a few times. This rearrangement joins TRBV30 to TRBJ2-5; TRBD2 agrees at 8 bases. Germline V lookup: CDR1 GTSNPN, CDR2 SVGIG (reference sequence). The CDR3 contains 15 residues. V shed 0 bases, J shed 1 base, and the junction held 4 bases outside the gene matches. The CDR3 here is CAWSVGGGIQETQYF. The CDR3 nucleotides are TGTGCCTGGAGTGTCGGGGGGGGAATCCAAGAGACCCAGTACTTC.

The chain combines TRBV7-9 with TRBJ1-3; D is uncertain. CDR1 and CDR2 (germline): SEHNR, FQNEAQ (reference sequence). The CDR3 extends over 16 amino acids. The germline V and J ends were trimmed by 5 bases and 4 bases, with 18 bases remaining between them. For the CDR3, the DNA is TGTGCCAGCAGCCTTCGGCCTCTTTGGAGGGGAAACACCATATATTTT. The encoded protein is CASSLRPLWRGNTIYF.

The gene calls are TRBV10-3 and TRBJ1-2; D is perhaps TRBD1 (6 bases). Germline V gene data show CDR1 as ENHRY and CDR2 as SYGVKD. The V and J ends lost 6 bases and 7 bases respectively, with 15 bases between them. The CDR3 is 13 residues long. In DNA form, the CDR3 reads TGTGCCATCAGGCCACAGGGATTCGGTGGCTACACCTTC. It encodes CAIRPQGFGGYTF.

This chain uses TRBV2 with TRBJ2-1; D possibly corresponds to TRBD2 (5 bases). Trimming cost V 6 bases and J 4 bases, with 7 bases left between them. The CDR3 runs to 12 residues. Germline lookup yields CDR1 SNHLY and CDR2 FYNNEI. The CDR3 bases are TGTGCCAGCAGGGACTGGTACAATGAGCAGTTCTTC. This sequence encodes CASRDWYNEQFF.

The rearrangement links TRBV15 to TRBJ2-3, with a weak D call TRBD2 (6 bases). V lost 3 bases, J lost 2 bases, and 9 bases lay in between. Germline loops: CDR1 LNHNV, CDR2 YYDKDF (reference sequence). The CDR3 length is 14 residues. CDR3 protein: CATSRGGYTDTQYF. Here the CDR3 DNA reads TGTGCCACCAGCAGGGGGGGTTACACAGATACGCAGTATTTT.

This sequence joins TRBV4-1 and TRBJ2-7; TRBD1 is a possible D gene (5 bases). The CDR3 length is 15 residues. Trimming stripped 0 bases from V and 2 bases from J, with 11 bases between. CDR1 MGHRA and CDR2 YSYEKL come from the germline V gene. This CDR3 reads CASSQDPAGTYEQYF. CDR3 sequence (DNA): TGCGCCAGCAGCCAAGACCCGGCAGGGACCTACGAGCAGTACTTC.

The chain combines TRBV5-1 with TRBJ2-3; the match to TRBD1 covers 8 bases. The CDR3 length is 14 residues. Germline V CDR1 and CDR2: SGHRS, YFSETQ. V dropped 0 bases and J dropped 9; count of bases not matched to a gene: 6. The CDR3 DNA reads as TGCGCCAGCAGCTTGGGAACAGGGGGAGGAACGCAGTATTTT. Protein sequence: CASSLGTGGGTQYF.

The chain carries TRBV7-2 and TRBJ2-2, with TRBD2 identical over 7 bases. Germline V CDR1 and CDR2: SGHTA, FQGNSA. The CDR3 is made up of 13 amino acids. After removal of 5 bases from V and 6 bases from J, the junction contained 3 bases not matched to a gene. CDR3 sequence (DNA): TGTGCCAGCAGCCCCGGACTAGCCGGGGAGCTGTTTTTT. Its translation is CASSPGLAGELFF.